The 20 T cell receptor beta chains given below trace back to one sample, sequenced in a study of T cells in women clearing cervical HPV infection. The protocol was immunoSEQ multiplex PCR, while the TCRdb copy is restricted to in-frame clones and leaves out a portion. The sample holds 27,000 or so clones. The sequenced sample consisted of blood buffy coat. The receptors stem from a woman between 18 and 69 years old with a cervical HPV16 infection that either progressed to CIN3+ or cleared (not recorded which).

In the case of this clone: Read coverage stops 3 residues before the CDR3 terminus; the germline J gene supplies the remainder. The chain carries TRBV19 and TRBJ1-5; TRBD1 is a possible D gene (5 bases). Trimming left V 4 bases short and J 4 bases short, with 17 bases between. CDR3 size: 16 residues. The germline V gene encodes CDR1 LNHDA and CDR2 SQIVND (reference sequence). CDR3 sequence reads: CASSRGLTEINQPQHF. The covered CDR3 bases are TGTGCCAGTAGTAGGGGACTGACAGAGATTAATCAGCCC.

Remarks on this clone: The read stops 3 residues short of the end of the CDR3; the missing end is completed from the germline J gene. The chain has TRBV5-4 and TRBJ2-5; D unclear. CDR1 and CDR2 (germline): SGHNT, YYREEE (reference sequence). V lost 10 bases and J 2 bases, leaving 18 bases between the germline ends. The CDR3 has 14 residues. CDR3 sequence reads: CAVRAEPVQETQYF. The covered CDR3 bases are TGTGCCGTTAGAGCCGAACCTGTGCAAGAGACC.

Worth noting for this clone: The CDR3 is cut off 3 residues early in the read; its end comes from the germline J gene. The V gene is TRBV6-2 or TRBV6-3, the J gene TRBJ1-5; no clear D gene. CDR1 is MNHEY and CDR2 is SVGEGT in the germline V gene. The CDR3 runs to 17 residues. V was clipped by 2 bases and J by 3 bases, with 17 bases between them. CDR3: CASSYTLVGRHNQPQHF. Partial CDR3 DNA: TGTGCCAGCAGTTACACACTAGTAGGGAGACACAATCAGCCC.

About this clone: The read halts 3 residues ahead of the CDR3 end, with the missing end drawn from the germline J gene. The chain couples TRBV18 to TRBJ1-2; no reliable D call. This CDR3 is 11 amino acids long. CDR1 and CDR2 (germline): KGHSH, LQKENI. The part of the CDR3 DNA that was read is TGTGCCAGCCGGAATTACTACGAC. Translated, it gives CASRNYYD. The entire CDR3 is CASRNYYDYTF.

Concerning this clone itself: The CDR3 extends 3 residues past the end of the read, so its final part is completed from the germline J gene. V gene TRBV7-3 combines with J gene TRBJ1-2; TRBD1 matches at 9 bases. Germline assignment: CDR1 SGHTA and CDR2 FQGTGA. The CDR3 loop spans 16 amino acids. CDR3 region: CASSSQPGQGSNDYTF. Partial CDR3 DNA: TGTGCCAGCAGCTCTCAACCGGGACAGGGAAGTAATGAC. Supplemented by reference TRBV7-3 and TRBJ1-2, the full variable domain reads GAGVSQTPSNKVTEKGKYVELRCDPISGHTALYWYRQSLGQGPEFLIYFQGTGAADDSGLPNDRFFAVRPEGSVSTLKIQRTERGDSAVYLCASSSQPGQGSNDYTFGSGTRLTVV.

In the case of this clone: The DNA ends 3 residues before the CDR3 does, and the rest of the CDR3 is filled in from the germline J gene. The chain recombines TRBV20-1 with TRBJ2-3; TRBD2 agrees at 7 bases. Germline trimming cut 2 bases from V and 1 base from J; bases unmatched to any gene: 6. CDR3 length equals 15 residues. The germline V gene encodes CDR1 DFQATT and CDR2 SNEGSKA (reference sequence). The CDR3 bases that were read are TGCAGTGCTAGACCACCAGGGAGGGGCACAGATACG. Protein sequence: CSARPPGRGTDT. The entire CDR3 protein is CSARPPGRGTDTQYF.

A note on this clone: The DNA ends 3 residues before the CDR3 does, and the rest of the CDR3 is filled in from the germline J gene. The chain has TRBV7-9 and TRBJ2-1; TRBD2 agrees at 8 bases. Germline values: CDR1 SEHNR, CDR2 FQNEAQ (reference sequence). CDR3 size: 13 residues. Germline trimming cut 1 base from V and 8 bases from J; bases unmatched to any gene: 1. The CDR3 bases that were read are TGTGCCAGCAGCTTAGGCGGGGGGTATGAG. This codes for CASSLGGGYE. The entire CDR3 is CASSLGGGYEQFF.

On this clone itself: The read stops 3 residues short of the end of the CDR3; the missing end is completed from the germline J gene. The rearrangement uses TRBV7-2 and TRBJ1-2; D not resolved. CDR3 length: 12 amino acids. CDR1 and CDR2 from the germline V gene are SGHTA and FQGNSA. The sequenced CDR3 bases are TGTGCCAGCAGCTTACTAGGTTACGAC. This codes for CASSLLGYD. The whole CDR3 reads CASSLLGYDYTF.

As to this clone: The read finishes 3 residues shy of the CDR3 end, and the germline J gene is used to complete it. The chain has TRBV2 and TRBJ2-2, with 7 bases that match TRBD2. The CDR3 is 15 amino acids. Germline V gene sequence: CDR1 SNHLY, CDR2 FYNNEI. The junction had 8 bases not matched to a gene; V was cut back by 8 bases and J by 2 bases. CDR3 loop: CASQKAGTNTGELFF. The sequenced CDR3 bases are TGTGCCAGCCAAAAAGCGGGGACTAACACCGGGGAG.

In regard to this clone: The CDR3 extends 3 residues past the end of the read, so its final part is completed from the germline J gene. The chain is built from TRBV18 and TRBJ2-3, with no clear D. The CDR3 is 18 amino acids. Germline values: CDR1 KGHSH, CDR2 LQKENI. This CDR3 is CASSPQRSRFHSNQPQYF. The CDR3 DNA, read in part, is TGTGCCAGCTCACCACAGAGGAGCCGATTTCATAGCAATCAGCCG. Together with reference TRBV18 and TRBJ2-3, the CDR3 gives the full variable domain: NAGVMQNPRHLVRRRGQEARLRCSPMKGHSHVYWYRQLPEEGLKFMVYLQKENIIDESGMPKERFSAEFPKEGPSILRIQQVVRGDSAAYFCASSPQRSRFHSNQPQYFGPGTRLTVL.

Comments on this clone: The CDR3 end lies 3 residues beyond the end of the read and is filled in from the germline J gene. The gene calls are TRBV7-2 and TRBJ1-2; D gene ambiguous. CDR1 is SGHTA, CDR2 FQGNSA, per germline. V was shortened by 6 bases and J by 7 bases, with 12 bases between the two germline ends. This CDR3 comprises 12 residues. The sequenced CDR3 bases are TGTGCCAGCAGTTTTCGGGGTCTTGGC. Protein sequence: CASSFRGLG. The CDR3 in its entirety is CASSFRGLGYTF.

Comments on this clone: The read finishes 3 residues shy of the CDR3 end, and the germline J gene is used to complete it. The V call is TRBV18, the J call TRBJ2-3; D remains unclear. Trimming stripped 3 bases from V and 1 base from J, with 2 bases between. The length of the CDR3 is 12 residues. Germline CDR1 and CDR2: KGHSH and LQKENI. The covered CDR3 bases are TGTGCCAGCTCACCCGGCACAGATACG. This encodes CASSPGTDT. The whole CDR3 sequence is CASSPGTDTQYF.

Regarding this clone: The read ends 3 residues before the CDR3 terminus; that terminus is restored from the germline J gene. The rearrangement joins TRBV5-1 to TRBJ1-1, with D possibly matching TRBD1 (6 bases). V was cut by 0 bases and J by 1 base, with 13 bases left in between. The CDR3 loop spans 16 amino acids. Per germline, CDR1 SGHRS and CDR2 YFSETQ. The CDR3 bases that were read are TGCGCCAGCAGCTTGGAAATGGGGGCAACGAACACTGAA. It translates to CASSLEMGATNTE. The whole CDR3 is CASSLEMGATNTEAFF.

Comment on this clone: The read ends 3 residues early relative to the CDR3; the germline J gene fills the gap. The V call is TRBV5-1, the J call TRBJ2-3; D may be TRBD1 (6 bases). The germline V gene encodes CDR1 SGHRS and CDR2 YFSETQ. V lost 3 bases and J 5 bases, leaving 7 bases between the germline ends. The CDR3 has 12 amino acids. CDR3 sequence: CASSSGVDTQYF. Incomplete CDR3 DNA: TGCGCCAGCAGCTCAGGGGTAGATACG. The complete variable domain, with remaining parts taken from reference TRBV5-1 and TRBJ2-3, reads KAGVTQTPRYLIKTRGQQVTLSCSPISGHRSVSWYQQTPGQGLQFLFEYFSETQRNKGNFPGRFSGRQFSNSRSEMNVSTLELGDSALYLCASSSGVDTQYFGPGTRLTVL.

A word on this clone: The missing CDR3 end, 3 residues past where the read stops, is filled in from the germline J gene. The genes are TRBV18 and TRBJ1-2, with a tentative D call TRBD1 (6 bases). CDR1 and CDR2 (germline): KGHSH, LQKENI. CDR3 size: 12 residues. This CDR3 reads CASSQQGYGYTF. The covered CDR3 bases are TGTGCCAGCTCACAACAGGGCTACGGC.

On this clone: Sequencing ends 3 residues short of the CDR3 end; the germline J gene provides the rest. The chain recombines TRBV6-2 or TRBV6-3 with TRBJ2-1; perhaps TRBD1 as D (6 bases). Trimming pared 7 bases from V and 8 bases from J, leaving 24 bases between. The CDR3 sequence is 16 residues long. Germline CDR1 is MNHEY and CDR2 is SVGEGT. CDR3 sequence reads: CASIPSLGRGLDEQFF. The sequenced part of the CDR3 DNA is TGTGCCAGCATCCCCTCATTGGGCAGGGGATTGGATGAG.

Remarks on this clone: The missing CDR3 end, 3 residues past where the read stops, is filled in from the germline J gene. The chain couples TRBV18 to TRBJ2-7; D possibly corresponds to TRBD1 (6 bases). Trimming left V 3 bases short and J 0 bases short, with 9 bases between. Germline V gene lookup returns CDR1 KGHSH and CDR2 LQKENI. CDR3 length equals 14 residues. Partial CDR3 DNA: TGTGCCAGCTCACCCCAGGGGTTCTCCTACGAG. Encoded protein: CASSPQGFSYE. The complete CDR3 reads CASSPQGFSYEQYF.

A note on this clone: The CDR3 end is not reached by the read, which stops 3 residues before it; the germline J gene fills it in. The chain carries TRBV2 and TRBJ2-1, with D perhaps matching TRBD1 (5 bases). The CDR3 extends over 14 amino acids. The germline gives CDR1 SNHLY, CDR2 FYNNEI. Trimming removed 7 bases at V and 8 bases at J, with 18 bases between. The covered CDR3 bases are TGTGCCAGCATCATCGGCAGCACAGGCGATGAG. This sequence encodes CASIIGSTGDE. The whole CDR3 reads CASIIGSTGDEQFF. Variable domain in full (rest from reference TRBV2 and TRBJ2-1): EPEVTQTPSHQVTQMGQEVILRCVPISNHLYFYWYRQILGQKVEFLVSFYNNEISEKSEIFDDQFSVERPDGSNFTLKIRSTKLEDSAMYFCASIIGSTGDEQFFGPGTRLTVL.

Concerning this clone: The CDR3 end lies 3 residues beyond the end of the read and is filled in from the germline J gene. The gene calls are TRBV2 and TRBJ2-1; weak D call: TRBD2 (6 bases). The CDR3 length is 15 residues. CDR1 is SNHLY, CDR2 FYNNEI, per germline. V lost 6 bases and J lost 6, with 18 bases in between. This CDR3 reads CASRLTSIRTNEQFF. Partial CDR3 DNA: TGTGCCAGCAGACTCACTAGCATCCGTACCAATGAG.

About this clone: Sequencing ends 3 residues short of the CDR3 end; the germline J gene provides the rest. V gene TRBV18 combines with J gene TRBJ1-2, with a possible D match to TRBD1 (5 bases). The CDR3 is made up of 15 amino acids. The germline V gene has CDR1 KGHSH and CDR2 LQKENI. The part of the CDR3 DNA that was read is TGTGCCAGCTCACCACCCAGCGGGGCGTCCTACGAC. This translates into CASSPPSGASYD. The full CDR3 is CASSPPSGASYDYTF.